The 20 T cell receptor beta chains below were found in one sample sequenced in a study of T cell responses to AZD1222 COVID-19 vaccine. Data came from immunoSEQ multiplex PCR; TCRdb stores just in-frame clones and leaves some out. The table has about 93,000 clones, over 70% seen once. Sequenced material: peripheral blood, taken on day 0 of AZD1222 vaccination. The receptors here all came from an adult in good health.

This chain uses TRBV18 with TRBJ2-7; the match to TRBD1 covers 11 bases. This CDR3 is 15 amino acids long. The germline CDR1 and CDR2 sequences are KGHSH and LQKENI. After removal of 6 bases from V and 3 bases from J, the junction contained 7 bases not matched to a gene. CDR3 nucleotide sequence: TGTGCCAGCTCTCCCGGACAGGGGGCCTACTACGAGCAGTACTTC. Protein: CASSPGQGAYYEQYF. Complete variable domain (other parts from reference TRBV18 and TRBJ2-7): NAGVMQNPRHLVRRRGQEARLRCSPMKGHSHVYWYRQLPEEGLKFMVYLQKENIIDESGMPKERFSAEFPKEGPSILRIQQVVRGDSAAYFCASSPGQGAYYEQYFGPGTRLTVT.

The CDR3 here is CASSLRLSARGGETGELFF. The CDR3 region has the DNA TGTGCCAGCAGCTTGCGGCTCTCCGCGCGGGGGGGCGAAACCGGGGAGCTGTTTTTT. The chain recombines TRBV11-2 with TRBJ2-2; 9 nucleotides align to TRBD2. This CDR3 spans 19 amino acids. Germline-derived CDR1 and CDR2 are SGHAT and FQNNGV. Trimming cost V 3 bases and J 5 bases; bases outside gene matches: 16.

J is TRBJ1-5 and V is TRBV11-2; no clear D gene. Germline assignment: CDR1 SGHAT and CDR2 FQNNGV. V gave up 2 bases and J gave up 7 bases, with 12 bases separating them. The CDR3 runs to 14 residues. CDR3 residues: CASSLFSGIQPQHF. The CDR3 DNA reads TGTGCCAGCAGCTTATTCTCGGGGATCCAGCCCCAGCATTTT.

The J gene is TRBJ2-5, the V gene TRBV12-3 or TRBV12-4, with 7 bases fitting TRBD2. The ends lost 5 bases at V and 7 bases at J; junction bases unmatched: 7. CDR3 length equals 13 residues. The CDR3 spells CASSEREVGTQYF. The CDR3 region has the DNA TGTGCCAGCAGTGAGCGGGAAGTGGGGACCCAGTACTTC.

This clone was observed a few times. The chain employs TRBV27 and TRBJ1-6; D is possibly TRBD1 (5 bases). The CDR3 consists of 17 residues. Trimming shortened V by 2 bases and J by 0 bases, and 11 bases separated the two germline ends. Per the germline V gene, CDR1 is MNHEY and CDR2 is SMNVEV (reference sequence). CDR3 bases: TGTGCCAGCAGTTTAGAGGGGTTCAGCTCCTATAATTCACCCCTCCACTTT. This gives the protein CASSLEGFSSYNSPLHF.

For the CDR3, the DNA is TGCGCCAGCAGCTACCTAGGGGGCAATCAGCCCCAGCATTTT. The encoded protein is CASSYLGGNQPQHF. The gene calls are TRBV5-1 and TRBJ1-5, with D tentatively TRBD1 (5 bases). The V end lost 3 bases, the J end lost 2 bases, and 9 bases lay between the germline ends. Germline V gene sequence: CDR1 SGHRS, CDR2 YFSETQ. CDR3 length: 14 residues.

The chain carries TRBV7-9 and TRBJ2-5, with 7 positions matching TRBD2. The CDR3 has 13 residues. Germline values: CDR1 SEHNR, CDR2 FQNEAQ (reference sequence). The junction had 4 bases not matched to a gene; V was cut back by 5 bases and J by 4 bases. Here the CDR3 reads CASSRSSGETQYF. The CDR3, as DNA: TGTGCCAGCAGCCGTTCTAGCGGAGAGACCCAGTACTTC. The full variable domain, rest sourced from reference TRBV7-9 and TRBJ2-5, is DTGVSQNPRHKITKRGQNVTFRCDPISEHNRLYWYRQTLGQGPEFLTYFQNEAQLEKSRLLSDRFSAERPKGSFSTLEIQRTEQGDSAMYLCASSRSSGETQYFGPGTRLLVL.

The chain carries TRBV3-1 (or the pseudogene TRBV3-2) and TRBJ1-1, with TRBD1 identical over 8 bases. V dropped 4 bases and J dropped 6; count of bases not matched to a gene: 4. The CDR3 is made up of 13 amino acids. Germline assignment: CDR1 LGHDT and CDR2 YNNKEL (reference sequence). CDR3 region: CASSLDRVAEAFF. The CDR3 DNA follows: TGTGCCAGCAGCCTGGACAGGGTTGCTGAAGCTTTCTTT.

The chain is built from TRBV11-2 and TRBJ2-5; D is unresolved. With 3 bases removed from V and 2 bases from J, the gap between germline ends came to 13 bases. CDR1 and CDR2 (germline): SGHAT, FQNNGV. This CDR3 has 15 residues. CDR3 protein: CASSLNRATQETQYF. The DNA of the CDR3 is TGTGCCAGCAGCTTGAATCGGGCTACACAAGAGACCCAGTACTTC. The variable domain in full, completed from reference TRBV11-2 and TRBJ2-5, reads EAGVAQSPRYKIIEKRQSVAFWCNPISGHATLYWYQQILGQGPKLLIQFQNNGVVDDSQLPKDRFSAERLKGVDSTLKIQPAKLEDSAVYLCASSLNRATQETQYFGPGTRLLVL.

This clone came up once. V and J are TRBV2 and TRBJ2-1; 13 bases are shared with TRBD2. V dropped 4 bases and J dropped 14; count of bases not matched to a gene: 2. The CDR3 totals 12 residues. The germline V gene encodes CDR1 SNHLY and CDR2 FYNNEI. This CDR3 is CASSGTSGSKFF. The CDR3 region has the DNA TGTGCCAGCAGTGGGACTAGCGGGAGTAAGTTCTTC.

This chain links TRBV10-2 with TRBJ2-3, with TRBD2 matching 8 bases. V lost 4 bases and J lost 4; bases outside the gene matches: 4. This CDR3 region has 14 residues. Germline CDR1 is WSHSY and CDR2 is SAAADI. The CDR3 reads CASSAGLAADTQYF. The CDR3 DNA reads TGCGCCAGCAGTGCCGGACTAGCAGCAGATACGCAGTATTTT.

The chain carries TRBV5-1 and TRBJ1-1; D not resolved. The germline CDR1 and CDR2 sequences are SGHRS and YFSETQ. The germline V and J ends were trimmed by 0 bases and 1 base, with 10 bases remaining between them. The CDR3 extends over 15 amino acids. CDR3 sequence (DNA): TGCGCCAGCAGCTTGGAAGGGCGGGGGAACACTGAAGCTTTCTTT. This sequence encodes CASSLEGRGNTEAFF.

This chain links TRBV12-1 with TRBJ2-7; TRBD2, the table's D call, was not compared with the DNA. TRBV12-1 is labeled a pseudogene. The CDR3 contains 15 residues. DNA for the CDR3: TGTGCCAGCAGCATTGATGGTCTAGGCCTCTACGAGCAGTACTTC. It yields the protein CASSIDGLGLYEQYF.

The chain has TRBV19 and TRBJ2-2, with D tentatively TRBD1 (5 bases). Germline-derived CDR1 and CDR2 are LNHDA and SQIVND (reference sequence). Trimming cost V 0 bases and J 4 bases, with 9 bases left between them. The CDR3 runs to 15 residues. CDR3 coding DNA: TGTGCCAGTAGTATAGATGGGGCCGTCACCGGGGAGCTGTTTTTT. It specifies CASSIDGAVTGELFF.

The J gene is TRBJ1-1, the V gene TRBV3-1 (or the pseudogene TRBV3-2); the match to TRBD1 covers 7 bases. The CDR3 has 18 amino acids. J gave up 1 base and V 1 base, and 12 bases lay outside the gene matches. Germline V lookup: CDR1 LGHDT, CDR2 YNNKEL (reference sequence). DNA of the CDR3: TGTGCCAGCAGCCAAGTCCAAGCTAGACAGGGCCCGAACACTGAAGCTTTCTTT. Translated, it gives CASSQVQARQGPNTEAFF.

This clone came up a few times. This chain connects TRBV9 to TRBJ1-6; D possibly corresponds to TRBD1 (5 bases). Trimming removed 0 bases at V and 9 bases at J, with 13 bases between. This CDR3 region has 15 residues. Germline-derived CDR1 and CDR2 are SGDLS and YYNGEE. In nucleotides, the CDR3 is TGTGCCAGCAGCGTAGCGGGGGAGGGAAGTTCACCCCTCCACTTT. The encoded protein is CASSVAGEGSSPLHF.

As for this clone: Distinct nucleotide sequences in the sample also encode this CDR3. The gene calls are TRBV9 and TRBJ1-1; no definite D call. The CDR3 length is 12 residues. CDR1 is SGDLS and CDR2 is YYNGEE in the germline V gene. Trimming cost V 0 bases and J 3 bases, with 3 bases left between them. The DNA of the CDR3 is TGTGCCAGCAGCGTAGGGGACACTGAAGCTTTCTTT. It is translated as CASSVGDTEAFF. The whole variable domain, remainder taken from reference TRBV9 and TRBJ1-1, is DSGVTQTPKHLITATGQRVTLRCSPRSGDLSVYWYQQSLDQGLQFLIQYYNGEERAKGNILERFSAQQFPDLHSELNLSSLELGDSALYFCASSVGDTEAFFGQGTRLTVV.

The genes are TRBV5-1 and TRBJ1-2, with a possible D match to TRBD1 (5 bases). Trimming removed 6 bases at V and 2 bases at J, with 11 bases between. Germline V gene lookup returns CDR1 SGHRS and CDR2 YFSETQ. CDR3 length: 13 amino acids. CDR3 sequence (DNA): TGCGCCAGCACCCGAGAGGGGAACTATGGCTACACCTTC. It translates to CASTREGNYGYTF.

This rearrangement joins TRBV19 to TRBJ1-3; D gene ambiguous. This CDR3 is 12 amino acids long. V dropped 7 bases and J dropped 0 bases, with 4 bases sitting between them. Germline-derived CDR1 and CDR2 are LNHDA and SQIVND (reference sequence). CDR3 nucleotide sequence: TGTGCCAGTAAGTCCTCTGGAAACACCATATATTTT. It translates to CASKSSGNTIYF.

The chain uses TRBV5-1 and TRBJ2-3, with unresolved D. The germline gives CDR1 SGHRS, CDR2 YFSETQ. V lost 1 base, J lost 2 bases, and 11 bases lay in between. The CDR3 covers 15 residues. CDR3 in amino acids: CASSLTSDFTDTQYF. CDR3 in DNA: TGCGCCAGCAGCTTGACTTCAGACTTCACAGATACGCAGTATTTT.